This T cell receptor (beta chain) was found in a study of human T cells and chemical hapten exposure. In this sample, this clonotype turned up a few times. Unique molecular identifiers were attached to individual cDNA molecules within the library. Using its own MiXCR run on the RACE reads, TCRdb lists one record per CDR3 protein. In the table there are roughly 30,000 distinct CDR3 sequences, 6.5% to 9% of which are singletons. The CDR3 is 11 amino acids. V dropped 6 bases and J dropped 8 bases, with 10 bases sitting between them. Germline V gene data show CDR1 as MNHEY and CDR2 as SMNVEV (reference sequence). Time point here: healthy volunteer bleed at 2 weeks. It was unfractionated whole blood from which total RNA was extracted.

This TCR was recovered from a human donor in good health. Some clones in this sample may be carry-over from other donors' samples. This sequence joins TRBV27 and TRBJ1-1, with D maybe TRBD1 (5 bases). Specimen: whole blood. CDR3 in amino acids: CASRWNREAFF. Here the CDR3 DNA reads TGTGCCAGCAGGTGGAACAGGGAAGCTTTCTTT.